Listed below are T cell receptor beta chains from one sample, sequenced in a study of blood T cell repertoires in COVID-19. TCRdb keeps only in-frame clones here, not all; method: immunoSEQ multiplex PCR. The sample includes under 250,000 clones, roughly 80% seen only once; the top ten take approximately 3.2%. Sequenced material: peripheral blood. Every receptor here comes from a woman between 18 and 29 years old with acute or convalescent COVID-19. The conserved cysteine and the conserved F or W are not part of the CDR3 here.

v_call	j_call	cdr3_aa
TRBV13	TRBJ2-3	ASSSERRQGYTDTQY
TRBV19	TRBJ1-2	ASGVRHRNYGYT
TRBV18	TRBJ1-1	ASSTGGDTEAF
TRBV27	TRBJ1-2	ASSLRTGDYGYT
TRBV6-2/TRBV6-3	TRBJ1-2	ASSYARQADANYGYT
TRBV3-1/TRBV3-2	TRBJ1-1	ASSQDWADRSTEAF
TRBV7-9	TRBJ1-2	ASHSGYGYT
TRBV18	TRBJ1-1	ASITKTARDRGSMNTEAF
TRBV6-5	TRBJ1-2	ASSPNRAGYT
TRBV6-4	TRBJ2-3	ASSDSTGGSADTQY
TRBV12-3/TRBV12-4	TRBJ2-7	ASSLETGDEQY
TRBV10-1	TRBJ2-1	ASRIRAGPNNEQF
TRBV11-2	TRBJ2-3	ASSRYRGADTQY
TRBV14	TRBJ2-1	ASSLPWPSLYNEQF
TRBV5-6	TRBJ2-1	ASSLLSLEQF
TRBV28	TRBJ1-1	ASSEPGQGFTEAF
TRBV5-1	TRBJ2-1	ASSMTGLASSYNEQF
TRBV5-1	TRBJ1-2	ASSFTTGTYGYT
TRBV11-3	TRBJ2-1	ASSRGGHEQF
TRBV18	TRBJ1-3	ASSRDRSRNTIY
TRBV10-3	TRBJ1-1	AISRYTGGGAEAF
TRBV10-3	TRBJ1-5	ATSGGGGQPQH
TRBV9	TRBJ2-7	ASSVSGTSGTEQY
TRBV12-3/TRBV12-4	TRBJ2-7	ASSLDRGNRY
TRBV30	TRBJ1-1	AWETQGTGTEAF
TRBV10-3	TRBJ1-1	AISDLDRGNTEAF
TRBV6-5	TRBJ1-1	ASSSTYPSPDEAF
TRBV30	TRBJ2-7	AYEGGGGSPYEQY
TRBV6-4	TRBJ2-2	ASSEGGGNTGELF
TRBV28	TRBJ2-1	ASIFRGEYNEQF
TRBV6-5	TRBJ2-5	ASSYSIGIGQETQY
TRBV5-1	TRBJ1-2	ASSAGAYGYT
TRBV18	TRBJ1-2	ASSQDRENYGYT
TRBV18	TRBJ2-1	ASSPPNSGQGNNEQF
TRBV11-2	TRBJ1-1	ASSSLGRVNTEAF
TRBV7-9	TRBJ2-7	ASSHRTGPSYEQY
TRBV7-2	TRBJ2-1	ASSLVASGRNNEQF
TRBV27	TRBJ2-7	ASSLGAGGGYEQY
TRBV5-1	TRBJ2-5	ASSLGGVGETQY
TRBV10-3	TRBJ1-2	AISRQENYGYT
TRBV6-5	TRBJ1-5	ASRPQGGQPQH
TRBV13	TRBJ2-2	ASSEGLAANTGELF
TRBV30	TRBJ1-2	AWSRGGIYGYT
TRBV7-2	TRBJ2-1	ASSLVTSVYNEQF
TRBV3-1/TRBV3-2	TRBJ2-3	ASSDRDRTDTQY
TRBV4-1	TRBJ2-1	ASSPTSGEGYNEQF
TRBV12-3/TRBV12-4	TRBJ2-7	ASSPTGRGEQY
TRBV25-1	TRBJ2-5	ASSHWTGSTQETQY
TRBV2	TRBJ1-3	ASRGTVRGVTGNTIY
TRBV10-3	TRBJ2-1	AISDSAGLYNEQF
TRBV29-1	TRBJ1-1	SVPKAGGSDTEAF
TRBV25-1	TRBJ1-5	ASSELGQGQPQH
TRBV4-3	TRBJ1-1	ASSREDSWGTEAF
TRBV3-1/TRBV3-2	TRBJ2-3	ASTSRGSTDTQY
TRBV28	TRBJ1-2	ASSFSQVDGYT
TRBV9	TRBJ2-5	ASSAGTALQETQY
TRBV11-2	TRBJ1-1	ASSLRLGGNTEAF
TRBV4-1	TRBJ1-4	ASSQGTVATNEKLF